This is a list of T cell receptor beta chains from one sample in a study of pediatric ulcerative colitis. Sequenced by immunoSEQ multiplex PCR; TCRdb stores in-frame clones only, minus some. The table records about 22,000 clones, approximately 74% of them present only once. The sequencing input was gut tissue. All receptors come from a boy younger than 18 with severe ulcerative colitis. Both conserved end residues are part of each CDR3. Fields, in order: CDR3 DNA, CDR3 protein, D gene, clone size, J gene, V gene. The D gene is left open where the match is weak. Not every row has a clone size; where given, it reads once, few, many or a size class.

TGTGCCAGCAGACTAGCGGGGGGAGATACGCAGTATTTT,CASRLAGGDTQYF,TRBD2,NA,TRBJ2-3,TRBV27
TGTGCCAGCAGCTTAGGGCAGCTCATTAATCAGCCCCAGCATTTT,CASSLGQLINQPQHF,NA,NA,TRBJ1-5,TRBV7-8
TGTGCCAGCAGTGACCGGCGGGATTCAAAGGGGCGCATCTATGGCTACACCTTC,CASSDRRDSKGRIYGYTF,NA,NA,TRBJ1-2,TRBV6-4
TGTGCCAGCAGTCCGAGCCTCTATGGCTACACCTTC,CASSPSLYGYTF,NA,NA,TRBJ1-2,TRBV28
TGTGCCAGCAGCTTGGGATCTTTGACTAGCTCGGCGACCCAGTACTTC,CASSLGSLTSSATQYF,TRBD2,NA,TRBJ2-5,TRBV5-6
TGTGCCAGCTCATCTAAGCCAGGGGGTAAATCCTACGAGCAGTACTTC,CASSSKPGGKSYEQYF,TRBD1,NA,TRBJ2-7,TRBV18
TGTGCCAGCAGTGCCTTAAGGGATGGCTACACCTTC,CASSALRDGYTF,NA,NA,TRBJ1-2,TRBV2
TGTGCCAGCAGCGTAGACGGGGCCATGAACACTGAAGCTTTCTTT,CASSVDGAMNTEAFF,NA,NA,TRBJ1-1,TRBV9
TGTGCCAGCAGCAGGAGTTACGAGCAGTACTTC,CASSRSYEQYF,NA,few,TRBJ2-7,TRBV5-6
TGTGCCACCTGGGGACAGGGGGGAACTGAAGCTTTCTTT,CATWGQGGTEAFF,TRBD1,NA,TRBJ1-1,TRBV10-3
TGCGCCAGCAGCCAAGATAAGAGGGACTACTATGGCTACACCTTC,CASSQDKRDYYGYTF,NA,NA,TRBJ1-2,TRBV4-3
TGTGCCAGCAGGCCGATCCAGGGCCTTGGGGCTTTCTTT,CASRPIQGLGAFF,NA,NA,TRBJ1-1,TRBV6-5
TGTGCCAGCAGCCGGGACAGGGGAACATACGAGCAGTACTTC,CASSRDRGTYEQYF,TRBD1,NA,TRBJ2-7,TRBV5-5
TGTGCCAGCAGCCTAGGACGGAATTACGAGCAGTACTTC,CASSLGRNYEQYF,NA,once,TRBJ2-7,TRBV7-3
TGTGCCAGCAGTGAGCCCCCTAGCGGTCCCTACAATGAGCAGTTCTTC,CASSEPPSGPYNEQFF,TRBD2,NA,TRBJ2-1,TRBV6-1
TGCGCCAGCAGCCAAGGACAGGCGGGGTCCAAGCAGTACTTC,CASSQGQAGSKQYF,NA,NA,TRBJ2-7,TRBV4-1
TGCGCCAGCACTGGGGAAACGGGACAGCTGTATGGCTACACCTTC,CASTGETGQLYGYTF,TRBD1,NA,TRBJ1-2,TRBV10-2
TGTGCCAGCAGTTGGGGGGCCGAGGACGAGCAGTACTTC,CASSWGAEDEQYF,NA,NA,TRBJ2-7,TRBV28
TGTGCCAGCAGCCCCGGTACTAGCACAGATACGCAGTATTTT,CASSPGTSTDTQYF,NA,NA,TRBJ2-3,TRBV25-1
TGTGCCAGCAGCCGACGGGGGCGGGGGCAAGAGACCCAGTACTTC,CASSRRGRGQETQYF,NA,NA,TRBJ2-5,TRBV11-3
TGTGCCAGCAGCCATCCGGCGTCGGGAAACACCATATATTTT,CASSHPASGNTIYF,NA,NA,TRBJ1-3,TRBV7-9
TGTGCCAGCAGCTTGGAGGGTGCCTACTATGGCTACACCTTC,CASSLEGAYYGYTF,NA,NA,TRBJ1-2,TRBV5-6
TGTGCCAGCAGCGTAGGTTCGGGGACTGAAGCTTTCTTT,CASSVGSGTEAFF,NA,NA,TRBJ1-1,TRBV9
TGTGCCAGCACTAAGGAGGGGACCGGACCGAGGAACACTGAAGCTTTCTTT,CASTKEGTGPRNTEAFF,NA,NA,TRBJ1-1,TRBV28
TGTGCCAGTAGTTCATTTGACGCGAGCCCCTACGAGCAGTACTTC,CASSSFDASPYEQYF,NA,NA,TRBJ2-7,TRBV19
TGTGCCAGCAGTCCTCTGGGGATCTCGGGCGAGCAGTACTTC,CASSPLGISGEQYF,NA,few,TRBJ2-7,TRBV2
TGTGCCTGGCAGGGCGACAGTTATGGCTACACCTTC,CAWQGDSYGYTF,NA,NA,TRBJ1-2,TRBV30